Each of the 21 T cell receptor beta chains below was sequenced from the same sample in a study of cytomegalovirus exposure and HLA in healthy donors. PCR employed 60 Vbeta and 13 Jbeta primers. Data came from immunoSEQ multiplex PCR; TCRdb stores just in-frame clones and leaves some out. Of approximately 150,000 clones listed, 75% to 85% are singletons. Sequencing was carried out using PBMCs. The receptors come from a woman aged 18-30 years in good health and CMV-seropositive.

This clone was seen just once. The chain combines TRBV15 with TRBJ1-1; D call uncertain. V lost 5 bases to trimming and J lost 3 bases, with 22 bases between them. Germline V gene data show CDR1 as LNHNV and CDR2 as YYDKDF (reference sequence). There are 17 residues in the CDR3. This CDR3 is CATSRNLWGLEDTEAFF. Here the CDR3 DNA reads TGTGCCACCAGCCGGAACTTATGGGGTCTGGAGGACACTGAAGCTTTCTTT.

The chain couples TRBV5-6 to TRBJ2-1; 9 nucleotides match TRBD1. CDR1 is SGHDT and CDR2 is YYEEEE in the germline V gene. CDR3 length: 16 residues. The V segment lost 7 bases and the J segment 5 bases; nucleotides outside the gene matches: 13. The CDR3 protein is CASEIIRDRAHNEQFF. In DNA, the CDR3 is TGTGCCAGCGAAATTATACGGGACAGGGCCCACAATGAGCAGTTCTTC.

The V gene is TRBV5-1, the J gene TRBJ2-2; D perhaps matches TRBD2 (5 bases). Deletions cut 2 bases from V and 7 bases from J, with 15 bases between. This CDR3 region has 15 residues. The germline V gene has CDR1 SGHRS and CDR2 YFSETQ. The CDR3 region has the DNA TGCGCCAGCAGCTTCCGCCTCGGGGATCACGGGGAGCTGTTTTTT. This encodes CASSFRLGDHGELFF.

V usage is TRBV19 and J usage is TRBJ2-5; 11 nucleotides align to TRBD2. Germline V gene data show CDR1 as LNHDA and CDR2 as SQIVND (reference sequence). The CDR3 totals 14 residues. The J segment lost 4 bases and the V segment lost 10 bases, leaving 8 bases of the junction unmatched. The CDR3 sequence is CATNSGGAGETQYF. The CDR3 DNA is TGTGCCACCAATAGCGGGGGGGCCGGAGAGACCCAGTACTTC.

Turning to this clone: The same CDR3 is also encoded by other DNA sequences in this sample. V and J are TRBV7-9 and TRBJ2-7; D remains unclear. Germline V lookup: CDR1 SEHNR, CDR2 FQNEAQ (reference sequence). V dropped 5 bases and J dropped 2 bases, with 10 bases sitting between them. The CDR3 contains 13 residues. The chain's CDR3 is CASSPTATYEQYF. In DNA, the CDR3 is TGTGCCAGCAGCCCCACAGCCACCTACGAGCAGTACTTC.

This rearrangement joins TRBV11-2 to TRBJ2-7; D gene ambiguous. CDR1 is SGHAT and CDR2 is FQNNGV in the germline V gene. The CDR3 is 12 residues long. Trimming removed 5 bases from V and 4 bases from J, with 9 bases in between. CDR3 in DNA: TGTGCCAGCAGCGCGACATCGTACGAGCAGTACTTC. It codes for CASSATSYEQYF.

The rearrangement uses TRBV5-1 and TRBJ2-1; D not certain. Per germline, CDR1 SGHRS and CDR2 YFSETQ. The CDR3 is 13 residues long. The V end was cut by 0 bases, the J end by 7 bases, with 8 bases between. The chain's CDR3 is CASSLEPVNEQFF. The CDR3 DNA reads TGCGCCAGCAGCTTGGAGCCGGTAAATGAGCAGTTCTTC.

The chain employs TRBV6-5 and TRBJ2-7; weak D call: TRBD2 (6 bases). The CDR3 has 14 residues. CDR1 is MNHEY and CDR2 is SVGAGI in the germline V gene. Between the trimmed V and J ends, which lost 5 bases and 4 bases, there was a span of 15 bases. CDR3 sequence reads: CASSPRGVGYEQYF. The CDR3 DNA reads as TGTGCCAGCAGTCCCCGCGGGGTGGGATACGAGCAGTACTTC.

This clone appeared once. The J gene is TRBJ1-3, the V gene TRBV14; the D is unclear. The CDR3 is made up of 17 amino acids. Germline CDR1 is SGHDN and CDR2 is FVKESK. V was cut by 0 bases and J by 2 bases, with 14 bases left in between. CDR3 sequence (DNA): TGTGCCAGCAGCCAAGACCTCTTGAGTGTGACTGGAAACACCATATATTTT. As protein: CASSQDLLSVTGNTIYF.

This clone has more than one count but fewer than ten. The chain links TRBV5-1 to TRBJ2-1, with 14 bases aligning to TRBD2. Germline V gives CDR1 SGHRS, CDR2 YFSETQ. The CDR3 contains 17 residues. J was trimmed by 5 bases and V by 7 bases; bases with no gene match: 11. CDR3 nucleotide sequence: TGCGCCAGCTACAGAGGGACTAGCGGGGGATATAACAATGAGCAGTTCTTC. Translated, it gives CASYRGTSGGYNNEQFF.

The rearrangement joins TRBV6-5 to TRBJ1-1; D is ambiguous. CDR1 MNHEY and CDR2 SVGAGI come from the germline V gene. V dropped 0 bases and J dropped 6 bases, with 5 bases sitting between them. The CDR3 length is 12 residues. CDR3 amino acids: CASSYSRSEAFF. For the CDR3, the DNA is TGTGCCAGCAGTTACTCGAGGTCTGAAGCTTTCTTT.

This chain links TRBV19 with TRBJ2-7; TRBD1 might be the D (6 bases). V lost 3 bases to trimming and J lost 3 bases, with 12 bases between them. There are 14 residues in the CDR3. Germline V gene data show CDR1 as LNHDA and CDR2 as SQIVND (reference sequence). The CDR3 region is CASSIGQGSYEQYF. CDR3 DNA: TGTGCCAGTAGTATTGGGCAGGGGAGCTACGAGCAGTACTTC.

The chain links TRBV10-2 to TRBJ2-3; 11 bases are shared with TRBD1. The J segment lost 4 bases and the V segment lost 6 bases, leaving 6 bases of the junction unmatched. Per the germline V gene, CDR1 is WSHSY and CDR2 is SAAADI. CDR3 length: 15 amino acids. The CDR3: CASRGQGAFADTQYF. The CDR3 DNA is TGCGCCAGCAGAGGACAGGGGGCATTCGCAGATACGCAGTATTTT.

The V gene is TRBV28, the J gene TRBJ2-1, with TRBD2 matching 10 bases. The CDR3 length is 15 residues. Germline lookup yields CDR1 MDHEN and CDR2 SYDVKM. V dropped 6 bases and J dropped 8; count of bases not matched to a gene: 10. The CDR3 DNA is TGTGCCAGCAGGGAACCCAGCGGGGGGGCACATGAGCAGTTCTTC. This sequence encodes CASREPSGGAHEQFF.

The rearrangement joins TRBV2 to TRBJ1-1, with a possible D match to TRBD1 (5 bases). CDR1 is SNHLY, CDR2 FYNNEI, per germline. The germline V and J ends were trimmed by 6 bases and 7 bases, with 9 bases remaining between them. The CDR3 loop spans 11 amino acids. CDR3 coding DNA: TGTGCCAGCAGGGGGCAAGTTGAAGCTTTCTTT. The encoded protein is CASRGQVEAFF.

This clone was observed once. This chain uses TRBV7-2 with TRBJ2-5, with TRBD2 matching 11 bases. V trimming: 1 base; J trimming: 5 bases; junction bases outside the gene matches: 3. The CDR3 length is 15 residues. Germline CDR1 SGHTA, CDR2 FQGNSA. The CDR3 nucleotides are TGTGCCAGCAGCTTAGTATCTAGCGGGGGGGAGACCCAGTACTTC. It specifies CASSLVSSGGETQYF.

The rearrangement links TRBV28 to TRBJ2-1; D might be TRBD1 (6 bases). CDR3 length equals 15 residues. Deletions cut 11 bases from V and 5 bases from J, with 22 bases between. Germline CDR1 reads MDHEN; CDR2 reads SYDVKM. CDR3 sequence (DNA): TGTGCCGCCCTCCGGGCCGGGACAACTAACAATGAGCAGTTCTTC. Translated: CAALRAGTTNNEQFF.

V gene TRBV10-3 combines with J gene TRBJ1-1; D is possibly TRBD1 (6 bases). CDR1 is ENHRY, CDR2 SYGVKD, per germline. The CDR3 is made up of 13 amino acids. V was pared by 5 bases and J by 8 bases, with 15 bases between. The CDR3 loop reads CAISTEGGGEAFF. CDR3 DNA sequence: TGTGCCATCAGTACGGAGGGGGGGGGCGAAGCTTTCTTT.

The chain uses TRBV21-1 and TRBJ1-5; the D segment call TRBD1 is taken from the table without a DNA check. TRBV21-1 is shown as a pseudogene. The CDR3 loop spans 16 amino acids. The CDR3 protein is CASSSRDRRRFRPQHF. The CDR3 DNA reads TGTGCCAGCAGCAGCCGGGACAGGCGGCGATTTAGGCCCCAGCATTTT.

This clone was found once. The rearrangement joins TRBV4-1 to TRBJ2-1, with 9 bases that match TRBD1. Per the germline V gene, CDR1 is MGHRA and CDR2 is YSYEKL. With 1 base clipped from V and 5 bases from J, the junction kept 9 bases outside the gene matches. There are 17 residues in the CDR3. The CDR3 loop reads CASSQGLLDRGNNEQFF. DNA for the CDR3: TGCGCCAGCAGCCAAGGGTTACTGGACAGGGGCAACAATGAGCAGTTCTTC.

This chain links TRBV6-9 with TRBJ1-1; D is ambiguous. The germline V gene encodes CDR1 MNHGY and CDR2 SVAAGI. V shed 8 bases and J shed 4 bases, with 14 bases lying between them. This CDR3 has 13 residues. CDR3 in DNA: TGTGCCAGCGCCGCTTCCGAGGGCACTGAAGCTTTCTTT. Its translation: CASAASEGTEAFF.